The T cell receptor beta chain under discussion was sequenced for a study of T cell responses to AZD1222 COVID-19 vaccine (dated by TCRdb to the early 2020s). As for the study more broadly: AZD1222 recipients with second doses at about 4 weeks or about 12 weeks were pooled, because spike-specific TCR depth and breadth did not differ between schedules. A total of more than 230 trial participants underwent TCR sequencing, of whom some 210 received two doses of AZD1222 and about 25 received two doses of the MenACWY control vaccine. Enrollment into the trials was organized by age into subgroups of 18-55, 56-69 and 70-plus years, and those subgroups contained approximately 160, 26 and 62 TCR-sequenced participants, respectively.

The CDR3 regions of human TCRbeta chains were analyzed by immunosequencing. As for how the authors treated the data: Repertoire TCRs were matched against a reference library of SARS-CoV-2-specific TCRs generated with the MIRA antigen-specificity platform. Breadth meant the fraction of unique TCRs that were SARS-CoV-2-associated, whereas depth meant the fraction of total T cells that were SARS-CoV-2-associated. Using the MIRA data, each spike-specific TCR was mapped to the spike region that the TCR reacts to and placed in a CD4 or CD8 class. Log10-transformed breadth and depth values were compared by one-way ANOVA with Sidak's multiple comparisons tests. TCRdb took over this immuneACCESS table, retaining in-frame rearrangements with V and J assigned. Such tables are incomplete; in checked studies, under half of the missing clones stem from an unresolved V gene, and the remainder is unexplained. From that table come the V and J calls and clone size; the DNA was used to work out D and trimming. The sample has about 140,000 clones on record, roughly nine tenths of them singletons. The ten largest clones represent 3.4% of the sample.

Study-wide findings and limitations: Conclusions about previously exposed vaccinees were limited because only six AZD1222 recipients were SARS-CoV-2 seropositive at baseline. The vaccine-associated CD4 TCRs covered the entire spike protein, and the dominant responses fell in regions 160-218 and 743-854. No day 14 peak-response samples were available, so repertoires were characterized only after the peak T cell response. The 56-69-year group was small, and its depth increase did not reach significance, likely because of low power. Participants were mostly white British, with more females than males. The authors suggested clonal diversity may have been underestimated. A significant rise in spike-specific TCR breadth and depth was observed after two AZD1222 doses relative to day 0 and relative to MenACWY recipients. Reportedly, close to half of the unique spike-specific TCRs recognized epitopes lying outside the regions that are mutated in the B.1.351 and B.1.1.7 variants.

The time point label here, explained by the study, means: baseline before first vaccination. The vaccinee samples were drawn from two UK trials, COV001 and COV002, one of which was a single-blind randomized controlled phase 2/3 trial testing AZD1222 (ChAdOx1 nCoV-19) in healthy adults. Trial participant PBMC samples were collected at day 0 and day 28 after the second dose for TCRbeta chain sequencing. The CDR3 sequence holds 14 residues, the cysteine and phenylalanine included. The DNA shown is the 42-base CDR3, in frame from base 1. In the germline V gene (reference sequence), CDR1 corresponds to SEHNR and CDR2 to FQNEAQ. The V end gives up 1 base and the J end 6 bases, leaving 0 bases in the junction not matched to a gene. To note about this clone: Its antigen remains undetermined. The record has no base qualities; no much larger clone is one base away.

This receptor chain uses TRBV7-9 and TRBJ1-4; a stretch of 9 junction bases matches TRBD1. The sequenced sample was peripheral blood, obtained on day 0 of AZD1222 vaccination. The receptor was isolated from an adult in good health. The CDR3 protein sequence reads: CASSLGDRDEKLFF. Here is the DNA: TGTGCCAGCAGCTTAGGGGACAGGGATGAAAAACTGTTTTTT.